The 31 T cell receptor beta chains in this list originate from one sample, sequenced in a study of shared clonotypes between healthy human individuals. Only in-frame clones appear in the TCRdb table, and some are missing; sequencing was by immunoSEQ multiplex PCR. This table has around 720,000 clones, around 78% appearing once. The sample was memory CD4+ T cells sorted from blood. Specified subset: CD45RA-negative fraction. All receptors derive from a woman in her thirties in good health.

V and J are TRBV4-1 and TRBJ1-4, with D possibly matching TRBD1 (6 bases). The CDR3 consists of 14 residues. V was trimmed by 4 bases and J by 3 bases, leaving 9 bases between them. In germline, CDR1 is MGHRA, CDR2 YSYEKL. The CDR3, as DNA: TGCGCCAGCAGCCGACAGGATTCTAATGAAAAACTGTTTTTT. Its protein product is CASSRQDSNEKLFF.

This clone was counted at least ten times. CDR3 loop: CASKSGAPNEQFF. The CDR3 bases are TGTGCCAGCAAGTCGGGAGCCCCCAATGAGCAGTTCTTC. V is TRBV2 and J is TRBJ2-1, with D maybe TRBD2 (6 bases). This CDR3 region has 13 residues. V gave up 7 bases and J gave up 6 bases, with 13 bases separating them. Germline lookup yields CDR1 SNHLY and CDR2 FYNNEI.

This clone was found a few times. The V call is TRBV7-9, the J call TRBJ2-3; D is unclear. This CDR3 region has 12 residues. Between the trimmed V and J ends, which lost 1 base and 6 bases, there was a span of 5 bases. CDR1 is SEHNR and CDR2 is FQNEAQ in the germline V gene (reference sequence). The CDR3 bases are TGTGCCAGCAGCTTAGAAGGCGATACGCAGTATTTT. It codes for CASSLEGDTQYF. The full variable domain, in which reference TRBV7-9 and TRBJ2-3 provide the parts outside the CDR3, is DTGVSQNPRHKITKRGQNVTFRCDPISEHNRLYWYRQTLGQGPEFLTYFQNEAQLEKSRLLSDRFSAERPKGSFSTLEIQRTEQGDSAMYLCASSLEGDTQYFGPGTRLTVL.

The chain employs TRBV6-1 and TRBJ2-7; D remains unclear. Germline V gene data show CDR1 as MNHNS and CDR2 as SASEGT. Trimming removed 1 base from V and 7 bases from J, with 14 bases in between. The CDR3 sequence is 14 residues long. Here the CDR3 DNA reads TGTGCCAGCAGTGAAGGGCACCGGGTACGAGAGCAGTACTTC. Protein sequence: CASSEGHRVREQYF.

This chain connects TRBV6-5 to TRBJ2-7; no firm D call. CDR3 length: 11 amino acids. Germline V CDR1 and CDR2: MNHEY, SVGAGI. Trimming removed 7 bases from V and 7 bases from J, with 11 bases in between. In DNA form, the CDR3 reads TGTGCCAGCACAAGGGTTTGGGAGCAGTACTTC. Protein sequence: CASTRVWEQYF.

This chain uses TRBV7-6 with TRBJ2-3; 7 nucleotides align to TRBD2. The V segment lost 6 bases and the J segment 8 bases; nucleotides outside the gene matches: 8. This CDR3 is built from 13 residues. The germline CDR1 and CDR2 sequences are SGHVS and FNYEAQ. CDR3 residues: CASRPSGIITQYF. CDR3 bases: TGTGCCAGCAGACCCAGCGGGATCATTACGCAGTATTTT. The full variable domain, in which reference TRBV7-6 and TRBJ2-3 provide the parts outside the CDR3, is GAGVSQSPRYKVTKRGQDVALRCDPISGHVSLYWYRQALGQGPEFLTYFNYEAQQDKSGLPNDRFSAERPEGSISTLTIQRTEQRDSAMYRCASRPSGIITQYFGPGTRLTVL.

This chain joins TRBV7-8 and TRBJ2-5; TRBD1 matches at 8 bases. The J call is uncertain, as TRBJ2-7 better fits the DNA end. The CDR3 is made up of 14 amino acids. CDR1 and CDR2 from the germline V gene are SGHVS and FQNEAQ. The CDR3 spells CASSPGQGRGEQYF. The CDR3, as DNA: TGTGCCAGCAGCCCCGGACAGGGAAGGGGCGAGCAGTACTTC.

V usage is TRBV30 and J usage is TRBJ2-2; D call uncertain. The germline V gene has CDR1 GTSNPN and CDR2 SVGIG (reference sequence). Trimming left V 2 bases short and J 5 bases short, with 9 bases between. There are 13 residues in the CDR3. CDR3 DNA: TGTGCCTGGAGTAGGTGGGGTACCGGGGAGCTGTTTTTT. Its translation is CAWSRWGTGELFF.

The V and J genes are TRBV6-6 and TRBJ1-2; D unresolved. CDR3 length equals 11 residues. CDR1 and CDR2 from the germline V gene are MNHNY and SVGAGI (reference sequence). V lost 4 bases and J lost 4, with 4 bases in between. CDR3 residues: CASSSIYGYTF. The CDR3 DNA reads TGTGCCAGCAGTTCGATCTATGGCTACACCTTC.

V usage is TRBV11-2 and J usage is TRBJ2-6; TRBD1 matches 8 bases. V lost 5 bases to trimming and J lost 4 bases; unmatched junction nucleotides: 4. This CDR3 contains 15 residues. Germline loops: CDR1 SGHAT, CDR2 FQNNGV. Written as DNA, the CDR3 is TGTGCCAGCAGCCAGCAGGGGGCGGGGGCCAACGTCCTGACTTTC. It is translated as CASSQQGAGANVLTF.

This sequence joins TRBV30 and TRBJ2-2, with TRBD2 as a possible D gene (6 bases). The germline CDR1 and CDR2 sequences are GTSNPN and SVGIG (reference sequence). V was trimmed by 3 bases and J by 6 bases, leaving 14 bases between them. The CDR3 is 14 residues long. CDR3 coding DNA: TGTGCCTGGAGCGGGAGCGGTAGGGCCGGGGAGCTGTTTTTT. It translates to CAWSGSGRAGELFF.

This sequence joins TRBV2 and TRBJ1-5; a weak D match, TRBD1 (6 bases). Germline CDR1 is SNHLY and CDR2 is FYNNEI. The V end was cut by 3 bases, the J end by 3 bases, with 9 bases between. CDR3 length equals 14 residues. The CDR3 DNA reads as TGTGCCAGCAGTGATTGGACAGCCAATCAGCCCCAGCATTTT. It translates to CASSDWTANQPQHF.

This clone was seen a single time. This chain connects TRBV27 to TRBJ1-2, with 8 bases aligning to TRBD1. Germline CDR1 and CDR2: MNHEY and SMNVEV (reference sequence). The length of the CDR3 is 15 residues. V shed 4 bases, J shed 5 bases, and the junction held 9 bases outside the gene matches. The CDR3 protein is CASSWMGQAPYGYTF. In DNA form, the CDR3 reads TGTGCCAGCAGTTGGATGGGACAGGCGCCTTATGGCTACACCTTC.

The rearrangement links TRBV6-6 to TRBJ2-7, with 9 bases aligning to TRBD1. Trimming at V came to 8 bases and at J to 5 bases, leaving 7 bases not matched to a gene. The CDR3 contains 13 residues. Germline lookup yields CDR1 MNHNY and CDR2 SVGAGI (reference sequence). The CDR3 spells CASRDRDVHEQYF. The CDR3 region has the DNA TGTGCCAGCCGGGACAGGGATGTCCACGAGCAGTACTTC.

V usage is TRBV25-1 and J usage is TRBJ2-1; D is uncertain. The CDR3 loop spans 15 amino acids. CDR1 and CDR2 (germline): MGHDK, SYGVNS. The germline V and J ends were trimmed by 7 bases and 0 bases, with 13 bases remaining between them. CDR3 bases: TGTGCCAGCAACGCGGACGTTGGCTCCTACAATGAGCAGTTCTTC. This sequence encodes CASNADVGSYNEQFF. Combining the CDR3 with reference TRBV25-1 and TRBJ2-1 gives the whole variable domain EADIYQTPRYLVIGTGKKITLECSQTMGHDKMYWYQQDPGMELHLIHYSYGVNSTEKGDLSSESTVSRIRTEHFPLTLESARPSHTSQYLCASNADVGSYNEQFFGPGTRLTVL.

V usage is TRBV7-9 and J usage is TRBJ1-2, with D tentatively TRBD1 (5 bases). The germline V and J ends were trimmed by 1 base and 2 bases, with 23 bases remaining between them. Germline V gene sequence: CDR1 SEHNR, CDR2 FQNEAQ (reference sequence). The CDR3 is 19 residues long. CDR3 coding DNA: TGTGCCAGCAGCTTAGGCACCGGGACGGACCATACAAAGAACTATGGCTACACCTTC. The encoded protein is CASSLGTGTDHTKNYGYTF.

The chain has TRBV28 and TRBJ1-5; D is uncertain. Germline loops: CDR1 MDHEN, CDR2 SYDVKM. The CDR3 covers 14 residues. V was clipped by 9 bases and J by 0 bases, with 12 bases between them. The CDR3 region is CASTQQTSNQPQHF. The CDR3 DNA is TGTGCCAGTACTCAGCAAACTAGCAATCAGCCCCAGCATTTT.

This clone was detected only a few times. The chain couples TRBV6-1 to TRBJ2-6; D is possibly TRBD2 (6 bases). Germline V CDR1 and CDR2: MNHNS, SASEGT. V lost 0 bases, J lost 2 bases, and 8 bases lay in between. CDR3 length: 16 amino acids. CDR3 DNA: TGTGCCAGCAGTGAAGCGCGGGGAGCTGGGGCCAACGTCCTGACTTTC. Its protein is CASSEARGAGANVLTF.

The CDR3 reads CASSEGDIANTEAFF. The CDR3 DNA reads as TGTGCCAGCAGTGAGGGGGACATCGCAAACACTGAAGCTTTCTTT. The J gene is TRBJ1-1, the V gene TRBV2; possibly TRBD1 for D (6 bases). The CDR3 runs to 15 residues. Germline assignment: CDR1 SNHLY and CDR2 FYNNEI. V gave up 3 bases and J gave up 2 bases, with 13 bases separating them.

This clone was counted ten times or more. This sequence joins TRBV11-3 and TRBJ2-5; a possible D gene is TRBD1 (5 bases). This CDR3 spans 12 amino acids. V was shortened by 5 bases and J by 7 bases, with 11 bases between the two germline ends. Per germline, CDR1 SGHNT and CDR2 YENEEA. The CDR3 is CASSQGVPTQYF. The CDR3 coding sequence is TGTGCCAGCAGCCAAGGGGTTCCGACCCAGTACTTC.

The V gene is TRBV28, the J gene TRBJ2-7, with a tentative D call TRBD2 (5 bases). The CDR3 has 16 amino acids. The ends were cut back, 7 bases at V and 3 bases at J, with 22 bases in the middle. From germline, CDR1 is MDHEN and CDR2 SYDVKM. Here the CDR3 reads CASTPSGSGALYEQYF. Here the CDR3 DNA reads TGTGCCAGCACCCCTTCGGGGAGCGGAGCCCTCTACGAGCAGTACTTC.

This chain uses TRBV28 with TRBJ1-4; TRBD1 might be the D (5 bases). V lost 3 bases, J lost 10 bases, and 18 bases lay in between. The CDR3 covers 15 residues. Germline loops: CDR1 MDHEN, CDR2 SYDVKM. CDR3 nucleotides: TGTGCCAGCAGTTTGGGCGGGTTGGGGGAAGGAAAACTGTTTTTT. As protein: CASSLGGLGEGKLFF.

This sequence joins TRBV28 and TRBJ2-6; D uncertain. CDR1 is MDHEN and CDR2 is SYDVKM in the germline V gene. Trimming removed 6 bases from V and 0 bases from J, with 6 bases in between. The CDR3 loop spans 14 amino acids. CDR3 in amino acids: CASRGSSGANVLTF. The CDR3 nucleotides are TGTGCCAGCAGGGGTAGCTCTGGGGCCAACGTCCTGACTTTC.

The chain combines TRBV10-3 with TRBJ2-3, with 9 bases aligning to TRBD2. CDR1 is ENHRY, CDR2 SYGVKD, per germline. V shed 4 bases and J 4 bases; nucleotides not matched to a gene: 9. CDR3 length: 16 amino acids. In nucleotides, the CDR3 is TGTGCCATCAGTGTTGCGGGCGGGAGGGGGGCAGATACGCAGTATTTT. This sequence encodes CAISVAGGRGADTQYF.

The chain carries TRBV5-1 and TRBJ1-4; a weak D match, TRBD1 (5 bases). Per the germline V gene, CDR1 is SGHRS and CDR2 is YFSETQ. This CDR3 has 13 amino acids. Trimming shortened V by 7 bases and J by 1 base, and 8 bases separated the two germline ends. CDR3 amino acids: CASQGGTNEKLFF. As DNA, the CDR3 is TGCGCCAGCCAGGGTGGAACTAATGAAAAACTGTTTTTT.

The rearrangement joins TRBV18 to TRBJ2-2, with D possibly being TRBD2 (5 bases). The CDR3 consists of 16 residues. V was shortened by 6 bases and J by 1 base, with 15 bases between the two germline ends. Germline V gene sequence: CDR1 KGHSH, CDR2 LQKENI. This CDR3 reads CASSEMAAVNTGELFF. In DNA, the CDR3 is TGTGCCAGCTCGGAAATGGCAGCGGTGAACACCGGGGAGCTGTTTTTT.

The V and J genes are TRBV6-6 and TRBJ1-1; D is unresolved. CDR1 and CDR2 from the germline V gene are MNHNY and SVGAGI (reference sequence). This CDR3 has 14 residues. Deletions cut 3 bases from V and 9 bases from J, with 17 bases between. In DNA form, the CDR3 reads TGTGCCAGCAGTTATTCGACTACGAAGACTCAAGCTTTCTTT. It is translated as CASSYSTTKTQAFF.

V and J are TRBV7-9 and TRBJ2-1, with 10 bases that match TRBD1. Germline assignment: CDR1 SEHNR and CDR2 FQNEAQ (reference sequence). The CDR3 is 16 residues long. J gave up 0 bases and V 6 bases, and 5 bases lay outside the gene matches. The CDR3 DNA reads as TGTGCCAGCAGACCGGGACAGGGGCCCTCCTACAATGAGCAGTTCTTC. Encoded protein: CASRPGQGPSYNEQFF.

This clone occurred many times. Here the CDR3 reads CASSVEGPYEQYF. Here the CDR3 DNA reads TGTGCCAGCAGTGTAGAGGGGCCCTACGAGCAGTACTTC. The V and J genes are TRBV2 and TRBJ2-7; perhaps D is TRBD1 or TRBD2 (5 bases each). CDR3 length: 13 amino acids. Trimming cost V 4 bases and J 2 bases, with 9 bases left between them. CDR1 and CDR2 (germline): SNHLY, FYNNEI.

The V call is TRBV28, the J call TRBJ2-7; 13 bases match TRBD2. Germline trimming cut 2 bases from V and 8 bases from J; bases unmatched to any gene: 3. Germline lookup yields CDR1 MDHEN and CDR2 SYDVKM. This CDR3 region has 14 residues. The CDR3 here is CASSLGLAGVKQYF. CDR3 DNA: TGTGCCAGCAGTTTAGGACTAGCGGGAGTAAAGCAGTACTTC.

The chain recombines TRBV5-1 with TRBJ1-5; weak D call: TRBD1 (5 bases). The germline gives CDR1 SGHRS, CDR2 YFSETQ. This CDR3 comprises 15 residues. Trimming left V 2 bases short and J 4 bases short, with 13 bases between. The CDR3 coding sequence is TGCGCCAGCAGCTTCGGGGCGGGGGAAAATCAGCCCCAGCATTTT. Its protein product is CASSFGAGENQPQHF.